This T cell receptor (beta chain) came from a study of T cell responses to AZD1222 COVID-19 vaccine. Findings of the study overall: It was only after the peak T cell response that any repertoires were sampled.

Comments on this clone: What it binds is not known.

From germline, CDR1 is LNHDA and CDR2 SQIVND (reference sequence). V was clipped by 1 base and J by 1 base, with 13 bases between them. The CDR3 contains 16 residues. This table comes from immunoSEQ multiplex PCR, and its TCRdb copy is limited to in-frame clones, with some not included. The sample includes about 73,000 clones, 85% to 90% of them seen just once. The material sequenced was peripheral blood, taken 28 days after the second AZD1222 dose. The chain joins TRBV19 to TRBJ1-1, with a weak D call TRBD1 (5 bases). The TCR sequence derives from an adult who received the AZD1222 COVID-19 vaccine. The CDR3 region has the DNA TGTGCCAGTAGTATAGCGGGGGACGGCTGGAACACTGAAGCTTTCTTT. Translated, it gives CASSIAGDGWNTEAFF.